Listed here are 16 T cell receptor beta chains from one sample, sequenced in a study of shared clonotypes between healthy human individuals. Clones were read by immunoSEQ multiplex PCR, and TCRdb kept only the in-frame ones, dropping some. The table lists millions of clones, 85% to 95% of them singletons. The specimen was naive CD4+ T cells sorted from blood. Noted subset: CD45RA+ positively selected. Receptors were obtained from a man aged 18 to 29 in good health.

The V gene is TRBV5-1, the J gene TRBJ2-5; 10 nucleotides match TRBD2. After removal of 3 bases from V and 1 base from J, the junction contained 3 bases not matched to a gene. CDR1 is SGHRS and CDR2 is YFSETQ in the germline V gene. This CDR3 region has 15 residues. The CDR3 loop reads CASSWTSGIQETQYF. CDR3 sequence (DNA): TGCGCCAGCAGCTGGACTAGCGGTATCCAAGAGACCCAGTACTTC.

The chain is built from TRBV18 and TRBJ2-7, with 7 bases identical to TRBD2. The germline CDR1 and CDR2 sequences are KGHSH and LQKENI. The CDR3 runs to 15 residues. Trimming cost V 4 bases and J 2 bases; bases outside gene matches: 8. Written as DNA, the CDR3 is TGTGCCAGCTCACGGGGCCGGGACTACGCCTACGAGCAGTACTTC. Translation: CASSRGRDYAYEQYF.

The rearrangement joins TRBV27 to TRBJ2-5; TRBD1 is a possible D gene (5 bases). From germline, CDR1 is MNHEY and CDR2 SMNVEV (reference sequence). Trimming stripped 4 bases from V and 1 base from J, with 10 bases between. This CDR3 has 14 residues. The CDR3 nucleotides read TGTGCCAGCAGTTCACGACAGACCCAAGAGACCCAGTACTTC. It specifies CASSSRQTQETQYF.

This sequence joins TRBV7-6 and TRBJ2-5, with D perhaps matching TRBD1 (6 bases). CDR1 SGHVS and CDR2 FNYEAQ come from the germline V gene. CDR3 size: 15 residues. The ends were cut back, 3 bases at V and 2 bases at J, with 13 bases in the middle. The CDR3: CASSFATGLQETQYF. CDR3 DNA sequence: TGTGCCAGCAGCTTTGCCACAGGGTTACAAGAGACCCAGTACTTC.

The genes are TRBV25-1 and TRBJ2-1; the D gene is possibly TRBD1 (6 bases). Germline CDR1 reads MGHDK; CDR2 reads SYGVNS. The germline V and J ends were trimmed by 2 bases and 9 bases, with 11 bases remaining between them. This CDR3 has 13 residues. The CDR3 is CASSEPNRAEQFF. DNA for the CDR3: TGTGCCAGCAGTGAACCAAACAGGGCTGAGCAGTTCTTC.

The V call is TRBV19, the J call TRBJ2-1, with 15 positions matching TRBD2. This CDR3 contains 17 residues. Germline CDR1 reads LNHDA; CDR2 reads SQIVND (reference sequence). V shed 5 bases, J shed 3 bases, and the junction held 5 bases outside the gene matches. CDR3 protein: CASSSGLAGGYYNEQFF. The CDR3 DNA sequence: TGTGCCAGTAGTTCGGGACTAGCGGGGGGCTACTACAATGAGCAGTTCTTC.

This clone appeared a single time. The CDR3 here is CASSLGSQGSYGYTF. DNA of the CDR3: TGTGCCAGCAGTTTGGGGTCACAGGGGTCCTATGGCTACACCTTC. The chain links TRBV28 to TRBJ1-2, with TRBD1 matching over 7 bases. CDR3 length: 15 amino acids. Germline V gene lookup returns CDR1 MDHEN and CDR2 SYDVKM. With V trimmed by 3 bases and J by 4 bases, 8 bases remained unmatched.

The chain couples TRBV15 to TRBJ1-5; tentatively, D is TRBD1 (6 bases). CDR1 is LNHNV, CDR2 YYDKDF, per germline (reference sequence). Deletions cut 3 bases from V and 3 bases from J, with 18 bases between. This CDR3 has 17 residues. Here the CDR3 reads CATSRIRDMISNQPQHF. The CDR3 DNA follows: TGTGCCACCAGCAGGATACGGGACATGATCTCCAATCAGCCCCAGCATTTT.

The chain is built from TRBV30 and TRBJ2-1, with 14 bases aligning to TRBD2. CDR1 and CDR2 (germline): GTSNPN, SVGIG (reference sequence). The CDR3 sequence is 15 residues long. V shed 4 bases and J 8 bases; nucleotides not matched to a gene: 7. The CDR3 loop is CAWTRLAGGVDEQFF. In DNA form, the CDR3 reads TGTGCCTGGACAAGACTAGCGGGAGGGGTCGATGAGCAGTTCTTC.

This rearrangement joins TRBV7-8 to TRBJ1-4; the D is unclear. Germline CDR1 is SGHVS and CDR2 is FQNEAQ. V lost 0 bases, J lost 4 bases, and 6 bases lay in between. This CDR3 is built from 14 residues. CDR3 protein: CASSLAEHNEKLFF. CDR3 DNA sequence: TGTGCCAGCAGCTTAGCGGAGCATAATGAAAAACTGTTTTTT.

The chain combines TRBV18 with TRBJ2-3; the D call may be TRBD1 or TRBD2 (7 bases each). Deletions cut 6 bases from V and 2 bases from J, with 15 bases between. Per germline, CDR1 KGHSH and CDR2 LQKENI. CDR3 size: 15 residues. This CDR3 is CASSSRGGDTDTQYF. CDR3 nucleotides: TGTGCCAGCTCGTCCAGGGGGGGCGACACAGATACGCAGTATTTT.

This clone was recorded only once. The rearrangement links TRBV2 to TRBJ2-7, with D tentatively TRBD1 (6 bases). V was shortened by 3 bases and J by 8 bases, with 11 bases between the two germline ends. The CDR3 covers 12 residues. Per germline, CDR1 SNHLY and CDR2 FYNNEI. The CDR3 is CASSEEGGKQYF. The DNA for the CDR3 is TGTGCCAGCAGTGAGGAAGGGGGTAAGCAGTACTTC.

The V gene is TRBV14, the J gene TRBJ2-2; 8 bases agree with TRBD1. CDR1 and CDR2 (germline): SGHDN, FVKESK. The V segment lost 2 bases and the J segment 4 bases; nucleotides outside the gene matches: 9. The CDR3 runs 17 residues. CDR3 coding DNA: TGTGCCAGCAGCCAACCGACAGGGGCCCTTGGCACCGGGGAGCTGTTTTTT. It translates to CASSQPTGALGTGELFF.

The chain couples TRBV4-1 to TRBJ1-2; D ambiguous. Germline V gene sequence: CDR1 MGHRA, CDR2 YSYEKL. V was cut by 4 bases and J by 0 bases, with 12 bases left in between. The CDR3 sequence is 15 residues long. CDR3 sequence: CASSPTEATNYGYTF. CDR3 nucleotides: TGCGCCAGCAGCCCAACGGAAGCCACTAACTATGGCTACACCTTC.

This clone showed up just once. The rearrangement joins TRBV5-4 to TRBJ2-1, with 10 bases that match TRBD1. J gave up 4 bases and V 4 bases, and 5 bases lay outside the gene matches. The CDR3 extends over 15 amino acids. The germline gives CDR1 SGHNT, CDR2 YYREEE (reference sequence). CDR3 protein: CASSTGQGLYNEQFF. In DNA, the CDR3 is TGTGCCAGCAGCACGGGACAGGGGTTGTACAATGAGCAGTTCTTC.

The CDR3 protein is CASSPSSIQGAWTEAFF. The CDR3 coding sequence is TGTGCCAGCAGCCCCTCCTCCATACAGGGGGCTTGGACTGAAGCTTTCTTT. The genes are TRBV9 and TRBJ1-1; 9 bases are a match to TRBD1. The CDR3 is 17 amino acids. Germline loops: CDR1 SGDLS, CDR2 YYNGEE. Trimming cost V 4 bases and J 5 bases; bases outside gene matches: 15.